A selection of T cell receptor beta chains follows, all from one sample in a study of blood T cell repertoires in COVID-19. Only in-frame clones appear in the TCRdb table, and some are missing; sequencing was by immunoSEQ multiplex PCR. Of 200,000 to 250,000 clones detected, 80% to 85% appear once; the ten largest clones hold about 4.8%. Specimen: peripheral blood. These receptors all stem from a woman in her seventies with COVID-19, enrolled during active disease. Both conserved end residues are part of each CDR3. A D gene is named only where the DNA matches it firmly. Only some rows state a clone size, as once, few, many or a class for expanded clones.

few	TRBV19	TRBD1	TRBJ2-7	CASSDGQGAYEQYF	TGTGCCAGTAGTGACGGACAGGGGGCCTACGAGCAGTACTTC
-	TRBV6-4	TRBD1	TRBJ2-7	CASSPGTGDPYEQYF	TGTGCCAGCAGTCCCGGGACAGGGGACCCCTACGAGCAGTACTTC
-	TRBV6-5	-	TRBJ1-2	CASSPSPLYGYTF	TGTGCCAGCAGTCCCTCCCCCTTATATGGCTACACCTTC
few	TRBV6-4	-	TRBJ2-7	CASRAGTQKAYEQYF	TGTGCCAGCAGAGCCGGGACTCAGAAGGCCTACGAGCAGTACTTC
-	TRBV11-2	TRBD2	TRBJ2-3	CASSLGGTSVSGTQYF	TGTGCCAGCAGCTTAGGGGGGACTAGCGTCTCGGGTACGCAGTATTTT
few	TRBV5-1	TRBD2	TRBJ2-5	CASSFTGGGGETQYF	TGCGCCAGCAGCTTCACTGGCGGGGGTGGAGAGACCCAGTACTTC
-	TRBV11-1	TRBD2	TRBJ2-7	CASSPTGTSGYEQYF	TGTGCCAGCAGCCCGACCGGGACTAGCGGGTACGAGCAGTACTTC
once	TRBV28	TRBD2	TRBJ2-1	CASKPTSGIYSEQFF	TGTGCCAGCAAACCGACTAGCGGGATTTATAGTGAGCAGTTCTTC
-	TRBV2	TRBD2	TRBJ2-6	CASSDRGRGTGANVLTF	TGTGCCAGCAGTGATCGGGGGAGGGGCACTGGGGCCAACGTCCTGACTTTC
-	TRBV7-2	-	TRBJ2-2	CASSFSGGPGRELFF	TGTGCCAGCAGCTTTTCAGGAGGGCCGGGTCGTGAGCTGTTTTTT
-	TRBV24-1	TRBD2	TRBJ2-3	CATSDPRLAGVGTDTQYF	TGTGCCACCAGTGACCCCCGTCTAGCGGGAGTTGGAACAGATACGCAGTATTTT
-	TRBV29-1	TRBD1	TRBJ1-2	CSVEEGQGFGYGYTF	TGCAGCGTTGAAGAAGGACAGGGGTTCGGCTATGGCTACACCTTC
-	TRBV5-1	-	TRBJ1-3	CASSPLGRPRSGEGNTIYF	TGCGCCAGCAGTCCCCTCGGCCGTCCGCGTAGTGGAGAAGGAAACACCATATATTTT
-	TRBV30	-	TRBJ1-2	CAWNGALYGYTF	TGTGCCTGGAATGGGGCCCTCTATGGCTACACCTTC
-	TRBV28	-	TRBJ1-5	CASRPSQGFNQPQHF	TGTGCCAGCAGGCCTTCACAGGGATTCAATCAGCCCCAGCATTTT
-	TRBV7-7	TRBD2	TRBJ2-7	CASSLDGRVGEQYF	TGTGCCAGCAGCTTAGACGGGAGGGTAGGTGAGCAGTACTTC
few	TRBV6-5	-	TRBJ1-1	CASSYSEMLNTEAFF	TGTGCCAGCAGTTACTCTGAGATGTTAAACACTGAAGCTTTCTTT
-	TRBV19	-	TRBJ2-7	CASTADRLGSYEQYF	TGTGCCAGTACCGCTGACAGGCTAGGCTCCTACGAGCAGTACTTC
-	TRBV2	-	TRBJ1-5	CASKGEGYSNQPQHF	TGTGCCAGCAAGGGAGAGGGATATAGCAATCAGCCCCAGCATTTT
-	TRBV7-9	TRBD2	TRBJ2-1	CASSRGGLAYYNEQFF	TGTGCCAGCAGCCGGGGGGGACTAGCGTATTACAATGAGCAGTTCTTC
-	TRBV27	TRBD1	TRBJ2-7	CASSWGQAYEQYF	TGTGCCAGCAGTTGGGGACAGGCCTACGAGCAGTACTTC
-	TRBV7-2	-	TRBJ2-1	CASSLAGAREQFF	TGTGCCAGCAGCTTAGCGGGGGCTCGTGAGCAGTTCTTC
-	TRBV3-1/TRBV3-2	-	TRBJ2-2	CASSQVFGGELFF	TGTGCCAGCAGCCAAGTCTTCGGCGGGGAGCTGTTTTTT
-	TRBV2	-	TRBJ1-5	CASRPPGYQPQHF	TGTGCCAGCCGACCCCCGGGATATCAGCCCCAGCATTTT
-	TRBV19	-	TRBJ1-6	CASSQGRSYNSPLHF	TGTGCCAGTAGTCAGGGGAGATCCTATAATTCACCCCTCCACTTT
-	TRBV5-1	-	TRBJ2-5	CASSLSYRAEETQYF	TGCGCCAGCAGCCTTTCGTACAGGGCTGAGGAGACCCAGTACTTC
-	TRBV6-5	-	TRBJ1-6	CASSYTGGRSDSPLHF	TGTGCCAGCAGTTACACCGGGGGGCGATCGGATTCACCCCTCCACTTT
-	TRBV5-8	TRBD1	TRBJ1-2	CASSVGTVTRGYTF	TGTGCCAGCAGCGTCGGGACAGTGACTAGGGGCTACACCTTC
once	TRBV28	-	TRBJ2-6	CASSQGSRLRPGANVLTF	TGTGCCAGCAGCCAGGGCAGCCGATTGAGGCCTGGGGCCAACGTCCTGACTTTC
-	TRBV19	-	TRBJ2-1	CASTPAASSYNEQFF	TGTGCCAGTACCCCGGCGGCAAGCTCCTACAATGAGCAGTTCTTC
once	TRBV4-1	TRBD2	TRBJ2-5	CASSQGTSGRRETQYF	TGCGCCAGCAGCCAAGGGACTAGCGGGAGGCGGGAGACCCAGTACTTC
once	TRBV5-1	TRBD2	TRBJ2-7	CASTSSSGNYEQYF	TGCGCCAGCACCTCGTCTAGCGGCAACTACGAGCAGTACTTC
many	TRBV5-4	TRBD1	TRBJ2-7	CASSPDRGRSYEQYF	TGTGCCAGCAGTCCCGACAGGGGGAGATCCTACGAGCAGTACTTC
once	TRBV5-4	-	TRBJ1-1	CASSLAGLDMSGAFF	TGTGCCAGCAGCTTGGCCGGTTTAGATATGTCTGGAGCTTTCTTT
-	TRBV5-4	TRBD1	TRBJ2-3	CASSPTGADTQYF	TGTGCCAGCAGCCCAACAGGGGCAGATACGCAGTATTTT
-	TRBV29-1	-	TRBJ1-2	CSVGQGRIGYTF	TGCAGCGTTGGTCAGGGGCGTATCGGCTACACCTTC
-	TRBV28	-	TRBJ1-4	CASTFPNREGKLFF	TGTGCCAGCACCTTCCCCAACAGGGAGGGAAAACTGTTTTTT
-	TRBV28	TRBD1	TRBJ2-7	CATARDRFYEQYF	TGTGCCACCGCTAGGGACAGATTCTACGAGCAGTACTTC
few	TRBV6-5	-	TRBJ1-3	CASSLTGSGNTIYF	TGTGCCAGCAGTCTTACAGGGTCCGGAAACACCATATATTTT
-	TRBV28	TRBD1	TRBJ1-3	CASRTGQGAGNTIYF	TGTGCCAGCAGAACAGGACAGGGTGCAGGAAACACCATATATTTT
-	TRBV7-8	-	TRBJ1-1	CASSLRLGAWNTEAFF	TGTGCCAGCAGCCTCCGATTGGGGGCCTGGAACACTGAAGCTTTCTTT
-	TRBV3-1/TRBV3-2	-	TRBJ2-3	CASSQVSSTQYF	TGTGCCAGCAGCCAAGTGTCGAGTACGCAGTATTTT